The sequence of this TCR beta chain was determined in a study of T cell responses to AZD1222 COVID-19 vaccine. This CDR3 region has 16 residues. Germline V lookup: CDR1 SGDLS, CDR2 YYNGEE. The ends lost 0 bases at V and 0 bases at J; junction bases unmatched: 5. Data came from immunoSEQ multiplex PCR; TCRdb stores just in-frame clones and leaves some out. Among 97,000 or so clones listed, approximately 88% were seen once. Specimen: peripheral blood, collected on day 0 of AZD1222 vaccination. V is TRBV9 and J is TRBJ2-5; 7 bases agree with TRBD1. This clonotype originated in an adult in good health. The CDR3 here is CASSVEGARYQETQYF. The DNA of the CDR3 is TGTGCCAGCAGCGTAGAGGGGGCCCGGTACCAAGAGACCCAGTACTTC. Complete variable domain (other parts from reference TRBV9 and TRBJ2-5): DSGVTQTPKHLITATGQRVTLRCSPRSGDLSVYWYQQSLDQGLQFLIQYYNGEERAKGNILERFSAQQFPDLHSELNLSSLELGDSALYFCASSVEGARYQETQYFGPGTRLLVL.